Listed here are 17 T cell receptor beta chains from one sample, sequenced in a study of T cell changes during pregnancy in multiple sclerosis. Here immunoSEQ multiplex PCR was the method, and the copy in TCRdb shows in-frame clones only, minus some. The sample lists tens of thousands of clones; 90% to 95% were seen once. The specimen comprised peripheral blood, sampled in the third trimester of pregnancy. The receptors were gathered from a female donor in good health, enrolled as a control in a pregnancy study.

The chain links TRBV15 to TRBJ2-1; TRBD2 matches at 12 bases. CDR1 is LNHNV, CDR2 YYDKDF, per germline (reference sequence). Trimming took 0 bases from V and 9 from J; bases not matched to a gene: 6. CDR3 length: 16 amino acids. DNA of the CDR3: TGTGCCACCAGCAGAGAGCGACTAGCGGGAGTTGGTGAGCAGTTCTTC. This sequence encodes CATSRERLAGVGEQFF.

The rearrangement links TRBV10-2 to TRBJ1-1; a weak D match, TRBD1 (5 bases). V was trimmed by 8 bases and J by 4 bases, leaving 20 bases between them. The CDR3 runs to 15 residues. The germline CDR1 and CDR2 sequences are WSHSY and SAAADI. The CDR3, as DNA: TGCGCCAGCGCCCTTCTGACAGTCTTCGGCACTGAAGCTTTCTTT. It translates to CASALLTVFGTEAFF.

This CDR3 reads CASSPRTGTETQYF. The CDR3 nucleotides are TGTGCCAGCAGCCCCAGGACAGGGACGGAGACCCAGTACTTC. The rearrangement links TRBV7-9 to TRBJ2-5; TRBD1 agrees at 8 bases. CDR1 and CDR2 from the germline V gene are SEHNR and FQNEAQ (reference sequence). CDR3 size: 14 residues. Trimming cost V 5 bases and J 5 bases; bases outside gene matches: 7. Supplemented by reference TRBV7-9 and TRBJ2-5, the full variable domain reads DTGVSQNPRHKITKRGQNVTFRCDPISEHNRLYWYRQTLGQGPEFLTYFQNEAQLEKSRLLSDRFSAERPKGSFSTLEIQRTEQGDSAMYLCASSPRTGTETQYFGPGTRLLVL.

The V gene is TRBV4-1, the J gene TRBJ2-6; TRBD1 might be the D (6 bases). V lost 7 bases and J 0 bases, leaving 19 bases between the germline ends. From germline, CDR1 is MGHRA and CDR2 YSYEKL. The CDR3 has 18 residues. The CDR3 sequence: CASKGADTRGSGANVLTF. The CDR3 DNA reads as TGCGCCAGCAAAGGAGCGGACACCAGGGGCTCTGGGGCCAACGTCCTGACTTTC.

This rearrangement joins TRBV7-9 to TRBJ2-7; D might be TRBD1 (5 bases). This CDR3 region has 13 residues. V dropped 3 bases and J dropped 5 bases, with 11 bases sitting between them. Germline V CDR1 and CDR2: SEHNR, FQNEAQ (reference sequence). The CDR3 DNA is TGTGCCAGCAGCTTCGTGGTAGGGGACGAGCAGTACTTC. Its protein product is CASSFVVGDEQYF.

V gene TRBV12-5 combines with J gene TRBJ2-1; 11 bases match TRBD1. Germline assignment: CDR1 LGHNT and CDR2 FRNRAP. The CDR3 is made up of 15 amino acids. With 6 bases clipped from V and 7 bases from J, the junction kept 8 bases outside the gene matches. In DNA form, the CDR3 reads TGTGCTAGTGGAAAAGGGACAGGGGGAGGGAATGAGCAGTTCTTC. This codes for CASGKGTGGGNEQFF.

The rearrangement links TRBV19 to TRBJ2-5; possibly TRBD2 for D (5 bases). V was clipped by 4 bases and J by 1 base, with 10 bases between them. The CDR3 totals 14 residues. Germline V gene sequence: CDR1 LNHDA, CDR2 SQIVND (reference sequence). The CDR3 nucleotides read TGTGCCAGTAGTACAACTAGTTCCCAAGAGACCCAGTACTTC. It yields the protein CASSTTSSQETQYF.

This sequence joins TRBV27 and TRBJ2-2, with unresolved D. This CDR3 has 12 amino acids. The germline gives CDR1 MNHEY, CDR2 SMNVEV (reference sequence). The V gene lost 5 bases and the J gene lost 1 base, with 2 bases spanning the gap. DNA of the CDR3: TGTGCCAGCAGTCGGAACACCGGGGAGCTGTTTTTT. Protein: CASSRNTGELFF.

V is TRBV14 and J is TRBJ2-5; D not resolved. V was cut by 0 bases and J by 2 bases, with 13 bases left in between. CDR3 size: 16 residues. Germline V lookup: CDR1 SGHDN, CDR2 FVKESK. CDR3 loop: CASSQEYEFTQETQYF. In DNA form, the CDR3 reads TGTGCCAGCAGCCAAGAGTATGAGTTTACTCAAGAGACCCAGTACTTC.

This clone has just one count. The V and J genes are TRBV5-1 and TRBJ2-3; the D gene is possibly TRBD2 (6 bases). The ends were cut back, 3 bases at V and 4 bases at J, with 15 bases in the middle. This CDR3 contains 15 residues. Germline values: CDR1 SGHRS, CDR2 YFSETQ. CDR3 DNA: TGCGCCAGCAGCTGGGGGGTGCAGGGCGCAGATACGCAGTATTTT. It yields the protein CASSWGVQGADTQYF.

The chain employs TRBV5-1 and TRBJ2-7; 10 bases agree with TRBD1. The CDR3 spans 13 residues. Germline CDR1 SGHRS, CDR2 YFSETQ. V gave up 4 bases and J gave up 4 bases; unmatched junction bases: 2. The CDR3 DNA sequence: TGCGCCAGCAGCCGGGACAGGGGTTACGAGCAGTACTTC. As protein: CASSRDRGYEQYF.

This sequence joins TRBV2 and TRBJ2-3; perhaps TRBD1 as D (6 bases). This CDR3 is 17 amino acids long. Per germline, CDR1 SNHLY and CDR2 FYNNEI. Trimming cost V 0 bases and J 0 bases, with 13 bases left between them. The CDR3 protein is CASSEAARGPSTDTQYF. The DNA of the CDR3 is TGTGCCAGCAGTGAAGCGGCCAGGGGACCTAGCACAGATACGCAGTATTTT.

The rearrangement joins TRBV7-9 to TRBJ2-2; 11 nucleotides line up with TRBD1. The CDR3 has 19 amino acids. V trimming: 5 bases; J trimming: 4 bases; junction bases outside the gene matches: 15. Germline-derived CDR1 and CDR2 are SEHNR and FQNEAQ (reference sequence). CDR3: CASSIIGGQGASGTGELFF. CDR3 DNA: TGTGCCAGCAGCATAATAGGAGGACAGGGGGCCTCAGGCACCGGGGAGCTGTTTTTT.

This chain links TRBV18 with TRBJ2-5, with D perhaps TRBD1 (5 bases). V lost 3 bases and J 2 bases, leaving 10 bases between the germline ends. Germline CDR1 KGHSH, CDR2 LQKENI. The CDR3 runs 14 residues. The DNA of the CDR3 is TGTGCCAGCTCACCTTCTCCAGGGCAAGAGACCCAGTACTTC. It is translated as CASSPSPGQETQYF.

This chain uses TRBV2 with TRBJ2-3, with D possibly TRBD1 on 6 matching bases. The V gene's germline CDR1 is SNHLY and CDR2 FYNNEI. Trimming pared 7 bases from V and 2 bases from J, leaving 19 bases between. CDR3 length equals 16 residues. CDR3: CASTLQGRSNTDTQYF. CDR3 DNA sequence: TGTGCCAGCACCCTACAGGGCCGGAGTAACACAGATACGCAGTATTTT.

Points on this clone: At one end, the junction sequence differs from germline, possibly due to a read error. The chain joins TRBV15 to TRBJ1-1; D is uncertain. The CDR3 runs to 14 residues. The germline V gene has CDR1 LNHNV and CDR2 YYDKDF (reference sequence). CDR3 residues: CATSGEGGRTEAFF. The CDR3 DNA sequence: TGTGCCACCAGCGGAGAAGGAGGGCGTACTGAAGCTTTCTTT.

The chain has TRBV28 and TRBJ2-7; TRBD2 might be the D (6 bases). Germline CDR1 is MDHEN and CDR2 is SYDVKM. CDR3 length: 14 residues. Trimming shortened V by 2 bases and J by 1 base, and 9 bases separated the two germline ends. CDR3 sequence reads: CASSLGSGSYEQYF. For the CDR3, the DNA is TGTGCCAGCAGTTTAGGGAGCGGGTCCTACGAGCAGTACTTC.